This T cell receptor (beta chain) emerged from a study of control samples from healthy donors and cancer patients (dated by TCRdb to the early 2020s). Worth noting for this clone: This clone's antigen is unknown. No much larger clone exists at a distance of one base, and base qualities are not known.

Libraries were made using the immunoSEQ multiplex PCR assay. The source is immuneACCESS, and TCRdb retained only in-frame sequences with V and J called. Part of the clones is not carried over; for the studies checked, unresolved V genes explain less than half of this, and the remainder is unexplained. The sample records 150,000 to 190,000 clones, roughly 92% of which are singletons. The ten largest clones capture around 2.4% of the sample. CDR1 and CDR2 were assigned from the germline V gene (reference sequence) as SGHNT and YYREEE. From cysteine to phenylalanine, the CDR3 is 16 amino acids long. The entry retains the CDR3 DNA only, 48 bases that are in frame from base 1. Clipping removes 6 bases from V and 4 bases from J, with 9 as the unmatched junction base count.

This receptor was taken from a man in his fifties in good health. What was sequenced was blood. The rearrangement joined TRBV5-4 to TRBJ2-3, and 12 junction bases match TRBD2. The bases read TGTGCCAGCAAGCCGCCTAGCGGGAGGGCCGCAGATACGCAGTATTTT. The encoded protein is CASKPPSGRAADTQYF. The CDR3 plus the reference TRBV5-4 and TRBJ2-3 genes for the other parts give the full variable domain: ETGVTQSPTHLIKTRGQQVTLRCSSQSGHNTVSWYQQALGQGPQFIFQYYREEENGRGNFPPRFSGLQFPNYSSELNVNALELDDSALYLCASKPPSGRAADTQYFGPGTRLTVL.